The 24 T cell receptor beta chains reported below all come from one sample, sequenced in a study of blood T cell repertoires in COVID-19 (dated by TCRdb to 2019 to 2021). The library was generated by the immunoSEQ multiplex PCR assay. This immuneACCESS table, as held by TCRdb, lists in-frame sequences with V and J called but not all clones. Of the missing ones, under half trace to an unresolved V gene in checked studies; the others have no known cause. The sample table records about 12,000 clones; 60% to 75% of these occur just once. Roughly 9.1% of the sample rests with the top ten. Material: peripheral blood. The receptors come from a man in his 60s with COVID-19, enrolled during active disease.

The rearrangement links TRBV2 to TRBJ1-4; the D gene is possibly TRBD1 (6 bases). The length of the CDR3 is 14 residues. Trimming shortened V by 8 bases and J by 5 bases, and 15 bases separated the two germline ends. Germline V gene data show CDR1 as SNHLY and CDR2 as FYNNEI. The CDR3 reads CASSPGHTNEKLFF. For the CDR3, the DNA is TGTGCCAGCTCGCCGGGACACACGAATGAAAAACTGTTTTTT.

V and J are TRBV28 and TRBJ2-1; 10 nucleotides match TRBD1. Germline V lookup: CDR1 MDHEN, CDR2 SYDVKM. This CDR3 contains 15 residues. With 2 bases clipped from V and 2 bases from J, the junction kept 0 bases outside the gene matches. CDR3 sequence: CASSLGQGAYNEQFF. The DNA for the CDR3 is TGTGCCAGCAGTTTAGGACAGGGGGCCTACAATGAGCAGTTCTTC.

The gene calls are TRBV18 and TRBJ2-7, with 9 bases matching TRBD2. CDR1 KGHSH and CDR2 LQKENI come from the germline V gene. V was pared by 3 bases and J by 6 bases, with 12 bases of the junction left unmatched. The CDR3 consists of 16 residues. The CDR3 here is CASSPVGREGLSEQYV. The CDR3 coding sequence is TGTGCCAGCTCACCCGTGGGGCGGGAGGGCCTGAGCGAGCAGTACGTC.

The J gene is TRBJ2-5, the V gene TRBV6-6; D is possibly TRBD2 (5 bases). The CDR3 is made up of 16 amino acids. Germline V CDR1 and CDR2: MNHNY, SVGAGI (reference sequence). Trimming removed 6 bases from V and 0 bases from J, with 17 bases in between. The CDR3 region is CASSALGSAYQETQYF. CDR3 DNA sequence: TGTGCCAGCAGCGCCCTAGGTAGCGCGTACCAAGAGACCCAGTACTTC.

The chain couples TRBV19 to TRBJ1-2; D not resolved. Germline V gives CDR1 LNHDA, CDR2 SQIVND (reference sequence). This CDR3 is built from 13 residues. V lost 7 bases to trimming and J lost 3 bases, with 12 bases between them. CDR3 amino acids: CASKEARHYGYTF. The CDR3 bases are TGTGCCAGTAAAGAAGCGAGGCACTATGGCTACACCTTC.

This clone is termed medium-sized. The chain is built from TRBV10-3 and TRBJ1-6, with D perhaps matching TRBD1 (5 bases). The CDR3 loop spans 14 amino acids. V was cut by 3 bases and J by 9 bases, with 12 bases left in between. Per germline, CDR1 ENHRY and CDR2 SYGVKD. The CDR3 DNA reads as TGTGCCATCAGTGAAGTGCAGGGCGGTTCACCCCTCCACTTT. Protein: CAISEVQGGSPLHF.

This sequence joins TRBV18 and TRBJ2-3; D call uncertain. The CDR3 loop spans 14 amino acids. CDR1 and CDR2 (germline): KGHSH, LQKENI. The V end lost 3 bases, the J end lost 0 bases, and 7 bases lay between the germline ends. In DNA, the CDR3 is TGTGCCAGCTCACCGACTGGGAGCACAGATACGCAGTATTTT. Translating gives CASSPTGSTDTQYF.

The genes are TRBV18 and TRBJ1-4; TRBD1 aligns across 10 bases. This CDR3 comprises 15 residues. Unmatched junction bases numbered 10, after V lost 2 bases and J lost 13 bases. Germline V gene sequence: CDR1 KGHSH, CDR2 LQKENI. The chain's CDR3 is CASSPSDRGAAGLFF. The CDR3 DNA follows: TGTGCCAGCTCACCATCGGACAGGGGGGCCGCGGGACTGTTTTTT.

This chain uses TRBV5-8 with TRBJ1-1; D is unclear. This CDR3 spans 16 amino acids. Between the trimmed V and J ends, which lost 1 base and 1 base, there was a span of 14 bases. Per the germline V gene, CDR1 is SGHTS and CDR2 is YDEGEE. In nucleotides, the CDR3 is TGTGCCAGCAGCTTGTTGGGTTTCGGAGGGAACACTGAAGCTTTCTTT. This codes for CASSLLGFGGNTEAFF.

The rearrangement joins TRBV5-5 to TRBJ1-2, with D unresolved. The CDR3 has 12 amino acids. Germline V gene sequence: CDR1 SGHKS, CDR2 YYEKEE (reference sequence). V dropped 4 bases and J dropped 8 bases, with 12 bases sitting between them. The CDR3 spells CASSVGVWGYTF. CDR3 bases: TGTGCCAGCAGCGTCGGGGTGTGGGGCTACACCTTC.

The rearrangement uses TRBV6-6 and TRBJ2-7; 7 bases map to TRBD1. This CDR3 comprises 14 residues. With V trimmed by 7 bases and J by 6 bases, 12 bases remained unmatched. Germline V gene data show CDR1 as MNHNY and CDR2 as SVGAGI (reference sequence). CDR3 residues: CASTYGDSLSEQYV. CDR3 bases: TGTGCCAGCACCTACGGGGACAGTCTAAGCGAGCAGTACGTC.

This clone was counted between two and nine times. This chain connects TRBV7-9 to TRBJ2-2, with 9 bases matching TRBD2. Germline assignment: CDR1 SEHNR and CDR2 FQNEAQ (reference sequence). The J segment lost 0 bases and the V segment lost 5 bases, leaving 10 bases of the junction unmatched. The CDR3 totals 18 residues. The CDR3 sequence is CASSPAGTSRSNTGELFF. The CDR3 region has the DNA TGTGCCAGCAGCCCCGCCGGGACTAGCCGTTCGAACACCGGGGAGCTGTTTTTT.

Of note for this clone: Compared with germline, one end of the junction differs, possibly owing to a read error. The chain employs TRBV15 and TRBJ1-2; TRBD1 agrees at 7 bases. The length of the CDR3 is 15 residues. Germline loops: CDR1 LNHNV, CDR2 YYDKDF (reference sequence). The CDR3 protein is CATTRKAGTAYGYTF. The DNA of the CDR3 is TGTGCCACCACCAGAAAGGCCGGGACAGCGTATGGCTACACCTTC.

This clone was counted only a few times. The chain carries TRBV2 and TRBJ2-7; TRBD2 aligns across 10 bases. V trimming: 3 bases; J trimming: 7 bases; junction bases outside the gene matches: 6. This CDR3 contains 14 residues. Germline V CDR1 and CDR2: SNHLY, FYNNEI. DNA for the CDR3: TGTGCCAGCAGTGAGGATTTACTAGCGGGGGAGCAGTACGTC. Protein sequence: CASSEDLLAGEQYV.

This clone was recorded a few times. This chain links TRBV18 with TRBJ1-4, with D uncertain. Germline values: CDR1 KGHSH, CDR2 LQKENI. Trimming took 0 bases from V and 4 from J, leaving 9 bases between them. The CDR3 has 15 residues. CDR3 residues: CASSPPEARNEKLFF. The CDR3 DNA reads TGTGCCAGCTCACCACCGGAGGCCCGTAATGAAAAACTGTTTTTT.

J is TRBJ1-1 and V is TRBV5-1; D is unresolved. The germline V and J ends were trimmed by 6 bases and 5 bases, with 14 bases remaining between them. The germline CDR1 and CDR2 sequences are SGHRS and YFSETQ. The CDR3 runs 13 residues. The CDR3, as DNA: TGCGCCAGCAACCGACTTGAAGTGACTGAAGCTTTCTTT. Translation: CASNRLEVTEAFF.

This clone was counted between two and nine times. The rearrangement joins TRBV3-1 (or the pseudogene TRBV3-2) to TRBJ1-6; the match to TRBD1 covers 8 bases. Trimming removed 4 bases from V and 10 bases from J; junction bases left unmatched: 6. In germline, CDR1 is LGHDT, CDR2 YNNKEL (reference sequence). There are 14 residues in the CDR3. The CDR3 loop is CASSRTGRDSPLHF. CDR3 in DNA: TGTGCCAGCAGCCGGACAGGGCGGGACTCACCCCTCCACTTT.

This clone appeared once. The chain couples TRBV19 to TRBJ1-1, with D possibly matching TRBD1 (5 bases). The CDR3 extends over 14 amino acids. The V end lost 3 bases, the J end lost 4 bases, and 12 bases lay between the germline ends. Germline V gives CDR1 LNHDA, CDR2 SQIVND (reference sequence). CDR3 sequence reads: CASSIGVRATEAFF. CDR3 nucleotides: TGTGCCAGTAGTATTGGAGTCAGGGCCACTGAAGCTTTCTTT.

This clone has a handful of counts. V gene TRBV4-1 combines with J gene TRBJ2-1; TRBD2 might be the D (6 bases). The V gene's germline CDR1 is MGHRA and CDR2 YSYEKL. The CDR3 loop spans 17 amino acids. V was clipped by 0 bases and J by 2 bases, with 14 bases between them. DNA for the CDR3: TGCGCCAGCAGCCAAGAGGCGGGAAATAGACCCTACAATGAGCAGTTCTTC. Translating it yields CASSQEAGNRPYNEQFF.

The V and J genes are TRBV5-1 and TRBJ2-3, with a possible D match to TRBD2 (5 bases). Germline V lookup: CDR1 SGHRS, CDR2 YFSETQ. This CDR3 region has 13 residues. V lost 2 bases and J 2 bases, leaving 6 bases between the germline ends. Here the CDR3 DNA reads TGCGCCAGCAGCTTCCGGGACACAGATACGCAGTATTTT. It translates to CASSFRDTDTQYF.

This clone was detected only a few times. V is TRBV27 and J is TRBJ1-1; 8 positions match TRBD1. CDR3 size: 15 residues. The germline V gene encodes CDR1 MNHEY and CDR2 SMNVEV (reference sequence). The V and J ends lost 2 bases and 5 bases, in that order; junction bases with no gene match: 7. The CDR3 is CASSLGQGLGTEAFF. CDR3 DNA sequence: TGTGCCAGCAGTTTAGGACAGGGCTTGGGAACTGAAGCTTTCTTT.

J is TRBJ2-5 and V is TRBV18; tentatively, D is TRBD1 (5 bases). V lost 1 base to trimming and J lost 2 bases, with 8 bases between them. CDR1 and CDR2 from the germline V gene are KGHSH and LQKENI. The CDR3 consists of 14 residues. For the CDR3, the DNA is TGTGCCAGCTCACCACAGCAGGGTCAAGAGACCCAGTACTTC. Protein: CASSPQQGQETQYF.

V and J are TRBV7-2 and TRBJ2-3, with D uncertain. The CDR3 totals 11 residues. V dropped 8 bases and J dropped 7 bases, with 10 bases sitting between them. The V gene's germline CDR1 is SGHTA and CDR2 FQGNSA. The CDR3 DNA sequence: TGTGCCAGCGGGCCCCAGTATACGCAGTATTTT. Translated: CASGPQYTQYF.

This clone occurred a few times. The genes are TRBV6-4 and TRBJ1-1; tentatively, D is TRBD1 (5 bases). The CDR3 has 14 amino acids. Trimming took 3 bases from V and 5 from J, leaving 13 bases between them. Germline V lookup: CDR1 MRHNA, CDR2 SNTAGT. CDR3 sequence: CASSERVGGTEAFF. In nucleotides, the CDR3 is TGTGCCAGCAGTGAAAGGGTGGGGGGAACTGAAGCTTTCTTT.